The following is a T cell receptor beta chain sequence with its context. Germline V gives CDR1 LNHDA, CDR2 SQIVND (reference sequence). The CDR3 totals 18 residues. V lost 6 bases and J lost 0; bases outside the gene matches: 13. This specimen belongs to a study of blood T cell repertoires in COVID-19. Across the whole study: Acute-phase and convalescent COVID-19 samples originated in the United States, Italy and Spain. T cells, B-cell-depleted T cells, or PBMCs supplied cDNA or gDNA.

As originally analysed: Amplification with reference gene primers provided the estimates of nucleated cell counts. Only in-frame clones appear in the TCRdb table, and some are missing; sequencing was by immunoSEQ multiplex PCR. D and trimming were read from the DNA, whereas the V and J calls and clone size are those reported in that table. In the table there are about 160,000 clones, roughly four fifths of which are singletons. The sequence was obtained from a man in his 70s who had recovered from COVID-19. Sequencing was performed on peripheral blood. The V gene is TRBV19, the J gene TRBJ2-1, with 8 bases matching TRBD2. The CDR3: CASSPRALAGSSYNEQFF. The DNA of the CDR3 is TGTGCCAGTAGCCCCCGCGCATTAGCGGGGAGCTCCTACAATGAGCAGTTCTTC. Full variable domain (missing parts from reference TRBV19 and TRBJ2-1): DGGITQSPKYLFRKEGQNVTLSCEQNLNHDAMYWYRQDPGQGLRLIYYSQIVNDFQKGDIAEGYSVSREKKESFPLTVTSAQKNPTAFYLCASSPRALAGSSYNEQFFGPGTRLTVL.